This T cell receptor (beta chain) was obtained from a study of radiation and T cells in renal cell carcinoma. Study results and limitations: In blood, top tumor clones expanded by 2 weeks, shrinking by 4.

This table comes from immunoSEQ multiplex PCR, and its TCRdb copy is limited to in-frame clones, with some not included. The repertoire holds approximately 75,000 clones, with more than 75% as singletons. Time point given: blood 2 weeks post-SBRT. Treatment meaning: 15 Gy SBRT to primary tumor, nephrectomy 4 weeks later. This renal cell carcinoma was of the clear cell type. The CDR3 is 15 residues long. J was trimmed by 7 bases and V by 4 bases; bases with no gene match: 8. Germline-derived CDR1 and CDR2 are SGDLS and YYNGEE. On this clone itself: What it binds is unknown.

This rearrangement joins TRBV9 to TRBJ2-1; 10 bases match TRBD1. The sequencing here drew on blood, taken from a patient whose treatment included radiotherapy and nephrectomy. The receptor was derived from a man in his fifties or sixties with renal cell carcinoma. CDR3 amino acids: CASSYGTGAANEQFF. Here the CDR3 DNA reads TGTGCCAGCAGCTATGGGACAGGGGCGGCGAATGAGCAGTTCTTC.